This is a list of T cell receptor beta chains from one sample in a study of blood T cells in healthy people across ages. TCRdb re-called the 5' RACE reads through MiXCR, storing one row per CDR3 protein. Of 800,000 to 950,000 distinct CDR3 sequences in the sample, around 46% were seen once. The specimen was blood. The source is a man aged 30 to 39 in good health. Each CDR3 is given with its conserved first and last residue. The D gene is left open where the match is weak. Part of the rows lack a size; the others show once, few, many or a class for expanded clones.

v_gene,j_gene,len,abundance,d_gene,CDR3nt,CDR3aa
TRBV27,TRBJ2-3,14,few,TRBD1,TGTGCCAGCACCTCACAGGGGGGCACAGATACGCAGTATTTT,CASTSQGGTDTQYF
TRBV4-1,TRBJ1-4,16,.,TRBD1,TGCGCCAGCAGCCAAGCCCCCGGGACAGCTAATGAAAAACTGTTTTTT,CASSQAPGTANEKLFF
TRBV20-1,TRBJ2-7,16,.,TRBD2,TGCAGTGCTCATTCCCGGAGCGGGGCCTCCTACAATGAACAGTACTTC,CSAHSRSGASYNEQYF
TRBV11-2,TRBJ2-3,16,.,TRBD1,TGTGCCAGCAGCCCGCGGACAGGGGGGAGCACAGATACGCAGTATTTT,CASSPRTGGSTDTQYF
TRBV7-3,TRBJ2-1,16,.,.,TGTGCCAGCAGCTCCCCTACCCCGAGCTCCTACAATGAGCAGTTCTTC,CASSSPTPSSYNEQFF
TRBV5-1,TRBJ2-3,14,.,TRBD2,TGCGCCAGCCCACTGCGGGGGGTGACAGATACGCAGTATTTT,CASPLRGVTDTQYF
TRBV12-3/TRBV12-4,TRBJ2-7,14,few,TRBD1,TGTGCCAGCAGCATACAGGGGGCGCGATACGAGCAGTACTTC,CASSIQGARYEQYF
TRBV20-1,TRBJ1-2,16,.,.,TGCAGTGCTAGAGATCGGTGGGCAGGGATCGTATATGGCTACACCTTC,CSARDRWAGIVYGYTF
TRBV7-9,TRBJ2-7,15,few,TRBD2,TGTGCCAGCGGGCCTAGCGGGTCGGGCGACTACGAGCAGTACTTC,CASGPSGSGDYEQYF
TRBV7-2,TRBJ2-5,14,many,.,TGTGCCAGCAGCCCCGGGACGTCATTGGAGACCCAGTACTTC,CASSPGTSLETQYF
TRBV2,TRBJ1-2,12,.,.,TGTGCCAGCAGTGCGACGGGGCGAGGCTACACCTTC,CASSATGRGYTF
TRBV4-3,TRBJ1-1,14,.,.,TGCGCCAGCAGCCAAGATACGCGGCGGATGGAAGCTTTCTTT,CASSQDTRRMEAFF
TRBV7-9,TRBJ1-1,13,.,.,TGTGCCAGCAGCGTGGACAGTCCCACTGAAGCTTTCTTT,CASSVDSPTEAFF
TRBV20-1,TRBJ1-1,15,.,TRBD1,TGCAGTGCCCCGGGACAGGGGGTTCTGAACACTGAAGCTTTCTTT,CSAPGQGVLNTEAFF
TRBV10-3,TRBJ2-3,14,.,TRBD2,TGTGCCAACCGGGGGGAGGCCAGCACAGATACGCAGTATTTT,CANRGEASTDTQYF
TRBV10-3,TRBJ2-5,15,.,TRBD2,TGTGCCATCAGTGAAGCCGTCGCGGGGGAAGAGACCCAGTACTTC,CAISEAVAGEETQYF
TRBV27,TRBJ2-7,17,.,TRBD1,TGTGCCAGCAGTTCAAGAACCCCGGACAGGGGAGGGTACGAGCAGTACTTC,CASSSRTPDRGGYEQYF
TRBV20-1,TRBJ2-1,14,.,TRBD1,TGCAGTGCCACACCGGGACAGGGGATCGATGAGCAGTTCTTC,CSATPGQGIDEQFF
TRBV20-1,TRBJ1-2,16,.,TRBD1,TGCAGTGCCAAAGACAGGGACTCATCGTGGAACTATGGCTACACCTTC,CSAKDRDSSWNYGYTF
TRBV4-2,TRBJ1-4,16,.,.,TGTGCCAGCAGCCAAGCCCCACAGGGCGCAAATGAAAAACTGTTTTTT,CASSQAPQGANEKLFF
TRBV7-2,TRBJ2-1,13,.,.,TGTGCCAGCAGCGCCCGGGGCCCTAATGAGCAGTTCTTC,CASSARGPNEQFF
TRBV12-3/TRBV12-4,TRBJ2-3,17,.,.,TGTACCAGTAGTTTAAGTCTAGCGAGGGGGCATGCAGATACGCAGTATTTT,CTSSLSLARGHADTQYF
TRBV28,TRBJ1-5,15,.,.,TGTGCCAGCAGTTTAAGGCAGGGGTCAAGTTCAACCCAGCATTTT,CASSLRQGSSSTQHF
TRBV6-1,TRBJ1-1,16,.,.,TGTGCCAGCAGTAAGTTGGGGGCAGGGGAGAACACTGAAGCTTTCTTT,CASSKLGAGENTEAFF
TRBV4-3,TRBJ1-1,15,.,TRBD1,TGCGCCAGCAGCCAAGACGCCAGGACAGGGACTGAAGCTTTCTTT,CASSQDARTGTEAFF
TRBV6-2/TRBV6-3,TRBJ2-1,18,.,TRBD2,TGTGCCAGCAGTTACCCCCTGGGGGGGAACATTCCTAACAATGAGCAGTTCTTC,CASSYPLGGNIPNNEQFF
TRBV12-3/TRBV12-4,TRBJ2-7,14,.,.,TGTGCCAGCAGTTCAAACGGACGGGTCTACGAGCAGTACTTC,CASSSNGRVYEQYF
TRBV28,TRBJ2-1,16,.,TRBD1,TGTGCCAGCAGTTTACGGGGACAGGCTGACGCCAATGAGCAGTTCTTC,CASSLRGQADANEQFF
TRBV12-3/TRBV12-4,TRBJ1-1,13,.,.,TGTGCCACCGCGACAGGTCGGGTCACTGAAGCTTTCTTT,CATATGRVTEAFF
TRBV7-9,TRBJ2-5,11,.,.,TGTGCCAGCAGCTTATACCCCTGGAGGTACTTC,CASSLYPWRYF
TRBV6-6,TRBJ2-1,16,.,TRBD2,TGTGCCAGCAGGTCGACTAGCGGCGACTCCTACAATGAGCAGTTCTTC,CASRSTSGDSYNEQFF
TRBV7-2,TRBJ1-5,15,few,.,TGTGCCAGCAGCCAGACCCCAGGCGGGAATCAGCCCCAGCATTTT,CASSQTPGGNQPQHF
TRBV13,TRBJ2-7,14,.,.,TGTGCCAGCAGCCCAGCGGCCGGGGGCAACGAGCAGTACTTC,CASSPAAGGNEQYF
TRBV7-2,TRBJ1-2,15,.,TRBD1,TGTGCCAGCAGCTTAAGCCCTGGACAGGGGAAGGGCTACACCTTC,CASSLSPGQGKGYTF
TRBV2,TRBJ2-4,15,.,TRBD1,TGTGCCAGCAGTAAGGGACAGGGTTTGTCAAACATTCAGTACTTC,CASSKGQGLSNIQYF
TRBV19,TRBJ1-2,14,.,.,TGTGCCAGTAGTATAGATGGCACCTTCTATGGCTACACCTTC,CASSIDGTFYGYTF
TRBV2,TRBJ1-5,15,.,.,TGTGCCAGCAGTCCACGTCAGGTGGGCAATCAGCCCCAGCATTTT,CASSPRQVGNQPQHF
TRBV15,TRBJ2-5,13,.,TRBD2,TGTGCCACCAGCAATAGCGGGGGGCGAGAGCAGTACTTC,CATSNSGGREQYF
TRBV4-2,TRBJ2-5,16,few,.,TGTGCCAGCAGCCAAGATTGGGGGGGGGCCGATGGGACCCAGTACTTC,CASSQDWGGADGTQYF
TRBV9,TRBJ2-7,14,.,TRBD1,TGTGCCAGCAGCCTTTATACAGGGGGCTCCGAGCAGTACTTC,CASSLYTGGSEQYF
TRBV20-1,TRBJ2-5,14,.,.,TGCAGTGCTAGAAGGTGGCAGGGCCAAGAGACCCAGTACTTC,CSARRWQGQETQYF
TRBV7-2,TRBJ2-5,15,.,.,TGTGCCAGCAGCTTGGCGGCCCGGCCTCAAGAGACCCAGTACTTC,CASSLAARPQETQYF
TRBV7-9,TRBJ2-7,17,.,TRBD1,TGTGCCAGCAGCTCCCGGACAGGGGGCGAGTCGGTCTACGAGCAGTACTTC,CASSSRTGGESVYEQYF
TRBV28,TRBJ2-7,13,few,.,TGTGCCAGCAGTCCGAGGAATTTGAATGAGCAGTACTTC,CASSPRNLNEQYF
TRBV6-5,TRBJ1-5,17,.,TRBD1,TGTGCCAGCAGTTTGGGACAGCGTCCCCTTAGCAATCAGCCCCAGCATTTT,CASSLGQRPLSNQPQHF
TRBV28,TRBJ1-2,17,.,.,TGTGCCAGCAGTTTATTGGGGGGGCTCCCGGGAAACTATGGCTACACCTTC,CASSLLGGLPGNYGYTF
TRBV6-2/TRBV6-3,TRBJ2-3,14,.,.,TGTGCCAGCAGTCTCCAAAGAGAAGCGGGTACGCAGTATTTT,CASSLQREAGTQYF
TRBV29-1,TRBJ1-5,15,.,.,TGCAGCGTTGAAGTAGCCGGGGGTAGCAATCAGCCCCAGCATTTT,CSVEVAGGSNQPQHF
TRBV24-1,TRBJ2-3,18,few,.,TGTGCCACCAGTGATCCTAACCCGACTAGGCCGAGCACAGATACGCAGTATTTT,CATSDPNPTRPSTDTQYF
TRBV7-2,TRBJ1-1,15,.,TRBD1,TGTGCCAGCAGCTCTGTGACAGGGACAAACACTGAAGCTTTCTTT,CASSSVTGTNTEAFF
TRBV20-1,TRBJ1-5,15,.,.,TGCAGTGCCCTAGGGGGGACCCCTTTCAATCAGCCCCAGCATTTT,CSALGGTPFNQPQHF
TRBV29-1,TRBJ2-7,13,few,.,TGCAGCGTTGTATTGCGGGGTAGCGACGAGCAGTACTTC,CSVVLRGSDEQYF
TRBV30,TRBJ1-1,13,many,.,TGTGCCCGCTCGAATCCCGGGAACACTGAAGCTTTCTTT,CARSNPGNTEAFF
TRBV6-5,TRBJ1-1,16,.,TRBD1,TGTGCCAGCAGTTGGGGGACAGGGGGCATTAGCACTGAAGCTTTCTTT,CASSWGTGGISTEAFF
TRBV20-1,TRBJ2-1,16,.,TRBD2,TGCAGTGCTAGAGATCTCGGGACTATTCTGATCAATGAGCAGTTCTTC,CSARDLGTILINEQFF
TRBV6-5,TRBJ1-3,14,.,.,TGTGCCAGCAGTTCAACCCCATCTGGAAACACCATATATTTT,CASSSTPSGNTIYF
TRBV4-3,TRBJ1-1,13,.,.,TGCGCCAGCAGCCAAGAAGAAGGAAGAGGAGCTTTCTTT,CASSQEEGRGAFF
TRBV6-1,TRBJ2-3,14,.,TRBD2,TGTGCCAGCAGCGCCAGACTAGCGGCAGATACGCAGTATTTT,CASSARLAADTQYF
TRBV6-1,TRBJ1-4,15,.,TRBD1,TGTGCCAGCAGGACAGGGCCCCACCATAATGAAAAACTGTTTTTT,CASRTGPHHNEKLFF